This T cell receptor (beta chain) was recorded in a study of cytomegalovirus exposure and HLA in healthy donors. Overall study findings and caveats: Association of a missense DCLRE1C variant with TCR beta V- and J-gene trimming was reported in a later analysis. Earlier analysis yielded a pattern in which most TCR beta V segments were productive about 90% or about 30% of the time.

PCR amplification relied on 60 Vbeta primers (plus 13 Jbeta primers). Per the original methods: A later analysis tallied tens of millions of unique TCR beta chains, around 11 million of them shared. Sequencing was performed with immunoSEQ multiplex PCR; in TCRdb, only in-frame clones are kept and a portion is missing. The V and J calls and clone size are taken from that table; D and trimming were inferred from the DNA. This repertoire shows about 140,000 clones, approximately 79% found once; its top ten account for around 6.3%. This clone has a handful of counts. What it recognizes is unknown. The specimen sequenced was PBMCs. The clonotype comes from a man aged 35 to 55 in good health and CMV-seropositive.

CDR3 DNA sequence: TGTGCCAGCAGTGAACGGTATGAGCAGTTCTTC. Protein: CASSERYEQFF. The V gene is TRBV6-1, the J gene TRBJ2-1; unclear D gene. This CDR3 has 11 amino acids. The germline V gene has CDR1 MNHNS and CDR2 SASEGT. V shed 2 bases and J shed 8 bases, with 4 bases lying between them.